This TCR beta chain was observed in a study of STAT5B mutations in CD4+ large granular lymphocyte leukemia. TCRdb's table, derived via immunoSEQ multiplex PCR, lists solely in-frame clones and lacks some. The sample lists some 51,000 clones, more than 65% occurring once. Germline assignment: CDR1 MDHEN and CDR2 SYDVKM. This CDR3 is built from 14 residues. Trimming shortened V by 2 bases and J by 6 bases, and 13 bases separated the two germline ends. The chain has TRBV28 and TRBJ1-1; D is possibly TRBD1 (5 bases). The source material was CD4+ T cells from blood buffy coats. The clonotype originates from a human donor in good health. The chain's CDR3 is CASSLGFGGSEAFF. The CDR3 DNA is TGTGCCAGCAGTTTAGGTTTTGGGGGGTCTGAAGCTTTCTTT.